This TCR beta chain derives from a study of cytomegalovirus exposure and HLA in healthy donors. 13 Jbeta primers and 60 Vbeta primers were used for the PCR. Profiling relied on immunoSEQ multiplex PCR, and the TCRdb table lists in-frame clones only, not all of them. Of 95,000 to 150,000 clones listed, 15% were seen once; the top ten hold about 1.9%. Germline CDR1 SGDLS, CDR2 YYNGEE. The CDR3 spans 18 residues. Trimming removed 4 bases at V and 4 bases at J, with 26 bases between. The sequenced sample consisted of PBMCs. V gene TRBV9 combines with J gene TRBJ1-2, with D possibly TRBD1 on 5 matching bases. This receptor was taken from a woman between 18 and 30 years old in good health and CMV-seronegative. CDR3 loop: CASSKRQGFPRYIYGYTF. DNA of the CDR3: TGTGCCAGCAGCAAACGTCAGGGTTTTCCACGGTATATCTATGGCTACACCTTC.